The sequence of this T cell receptor (beta chain) was determined in a study of human T cells and chemical hapten exposure. From germline, CDR1 is SGHTA and CDR2 FQGNSA. This CDR3 spans 15 amino acids. V lost 5 bases to trimming and J lost 5 bases; unmatched junction nucleotides: 12. One entry per CDR3 protein, called by TCRdb with MiXCR from the RACE reads. This table holds some 180,000 distinct CDR3 sequences, around 25% found once. Time point described: patch test 3, about 24 weeks after DPC sensitization. The treatment here: therapeutic diphenylcyclopropenone sensitization with weekly scalp DPC. Sample: whole blood, taken in connection with sensitization to the hapten diphenylcyclopropenone (DPC). This TCR derives from a woman aged 35 to 49 with alopecia areata. Some clones in this sample may be carry-over from other donors' samples. The chain employs TRBV7-2 and TRBJ2-7; TRBD1 agrees at 7 bases. The CDR3 region is CASSPSAAGGNEQYF. The CDR3 DNA follows: TGTGCCAGCAGCCCATCGGCGGCAGGGGGAAACGAGCAGTACTTC.